The 19 T cell receptor beta chains below were found in one sample sequenced in a study of blood T cell repertoires in COVID-19. Using immunoSEQ multiplex PCR, the repertoire was profiled, and TCRdb retains in-frame clones only, with some absent. The data contain some 88,000 clones, over 75% of them seen just once; the ten biggest clones take up more than 3%. The sequencing sample was made of peripheral blood. These receptors were collected from a man aged 55 to 70 with acute or convalescent COVID-19.

This chain uses TRBV7-2 with TRBJ1-2; no clear D. The V gene's germline CDR1 is SGHTA and CDR2 FQGNSA. The V and J ends lost 0 bases and 14 bases respectively, with 16 bases between them. This CDR3 spans 13 amino acids. The chain's CDR3 is CASSLASPSPSTF. CDR3 nucleotide sequence: TGTGCCAGCAGCTTAGCGAGTCCCTCCCCCTCGACCTTC.

The genes are TRBV29-1 and TRBJ2-7; 10 bases map to TRBD1. Germline CDR1 reads SQVTM; CDR2 reads ANQGSEA. The CDR3 spans 13 residues. Trimming cost V 6 bases and J 0 bases; bases outside gene matches: 2. The CDR3 region is CSVRTGGSYEQYF. DNA of the CDR3: TGCAGCGTAAGGACAGGGGGCTCCTACGAGCAGTACTTC.

This clone has only one observation. This chain joins TRBV10-3 and TRBJ1-3; 9 nucleotides align to TRBD1. V shed 11 bases, J shed 0 bases, and the junction held 8 bases outside the gene matches. The CDR3 totals 15 residues. Germline CDR1 ENHRY, CDR2 SYGVKD. The CDR3, as DNA: TGTGCCGGGGGACAGGGAAATTACTCTGGAAACACCATATATTTT. It codes for CAGGQGNYSGNTIYF.

The rearrangement uses TRBV7-2 and TRBJ1-5, with TRBD1 as a possible D gene (6 bases). The CDR3 contains 17 residues. The germline CDR1 and CDR2 sequences are SGHTA and FQGNSA. Trimming left V 5 bases short and J 0 bases short, with 17 bases between. CDR3 in amino acids: CASSPQGGGYSNQPQHF. The CDR3 DNA is TGTGCCAGCAGCCCCCAAGGGGGGGGGTATAGCAATCAGCCCCAGCATTTT.

CDR3 in amino acids: CASSSHFIPDTDTQYF. DNA of the CDR3: TGTGCCAGCAGCTCCCATTTCATACCAGACACAGATACGCAGTATTTT. The chain is built from TRBV7-9 and TRBJ2-3; the D is unclear. The CDR3 consists of 16 residues. Germline V gives CDR1 SEHNR, CDR2 FQNEAQ (reference sequence). Trimming stripped 4 bases from V and 2 bases from J, with 16 bases between. Supplemented by reference TRBV7-9 and TRBJ2-3, the full variable domain reads DTGVSQNPRHKITKRGQNVTFRCDPISEHNRLYWYRQTLGQGPEFLTYFQNEAQLEKSRLLSDRFSAERPKGSFSTLEIQRTEQGDSAMYLCASSSHFIPDTDTQYFGPGTRLTVL.

The chain is built from TRBV10-2 and TRBJ1-5; the match to TRBD1 covers 9 bases. J was trimmed by 4 bases and V by 8 bases; bases with no gene match: 9. The CDR3 is 15 amino acids. CDR1 and CDR2 from the germline V gene are WSHSY and SAAADI. CDR3 amino acids: CASGGTGRSNQPQHF. DNA of the CDR3: TGCGCCAGCGGTGGGACAGGGAGGTCGAATCAGCCCCAGCATTTT.

The chain combines TRBV6-5 with TRBJ2-5; D perhaps matches TRBD2 (5 bases). The CDR3 is made up of 15 amino acids. Germline lookup yields CDR1 MNHEY and CDR2 SVGAGI. V shed 6 bases and J shed 5 bases, with 19 bases lying between them. CDR3 in DNA: TGTGCCAGCAGAAACCTCGGGGTGGGTTTGGAGACCCAGTACTTC. Translated: CASRNLGVGLETQYF.

This clone was counted many times. The V gene is TRBV5-4, the J gene TRBJ2-7; maybe TRBD2 (6 bases). Germline V gives CDR1 SGHNT, CDR2 YYREEE (reference sequence). This CDR3 spans 14 amino acids. Trimming stripped 3 bases from V and 6 bases from J, with 16 bases between. The CDR3 region has the DNA TGTGCCAGCAGCTCACCGGGACTCGTTACCGAGCAGTACTTC. The encoded protein is CASSSPGLVTEQYF.

This clone came up once. The V and J genes are TRBV6-6 and TRBJ2-3; the match to TRBD2 covers 7 bases. Germline V gives CDR1 MNHNY, CDR2 SVGAGI (reference sequence). Losses at the gene ends were 0 bases for V and 4 bases for J; bases not matched to a gene: 4. CDR3 length: 15 residues. The CDR3 nucleotides read TGTGCCAGCAGTTACTCGCGGGGGTGGTCAGATACGCAGTATTTT. This encodes CASSYSRGWSDTQYF.

The chain recombines TRBV21-1 with TRBJ2-7; the table's D gene call, TRBD1, was not cross checked with the DNA. TRBV21-1 constitutes a pseudogene. The CDR3 length is 17 residues. CDR3 nucleotide sequence: TGTGCCAGCAGCGCTATCCAGGGACAGGGATGTGCCTACGAGCAGTACTTC. Amino acid sequence: CASSAIQGQGCAYEQYF.

The chain has TRBV6-5 and TRBJ2-7; 8 positions match TRBD1. Trimming removed 6 bases from V and 2 bases from J; junction bases left unmatched: 9. The germline gives CDR1 MNHEY, CDR2 SVGAGI. This CDR3 is 15 amino acids long. The CDR3 DNA reads TGTGCCAGCAGCCGATCACAGGGGGACCCCTACGAGCAGTACTTC. Its translation is CASSRSQGDPYEQYF.

The chain recombines TRBV24-1 with TRBJ2-2, with a possible D match to TRBD2 (5 bases). The CDR3 sequence is 16 residues long. V was clipped by 4 bases and J by 4 bases, with 15 bases between them. Germline values: CDR1 KGHDR, CDR2 SFDVKD. CDR3 residues: CATSEHRGRGTGELFF. Here the CDR3 DNA reads TGTGCCACCAGTGAACACCGAGGACGGGGCACCGGGGAGCTGTTTTTT.

The gene calls are TRBV29-1 and TRBJ2-7, with D possibly matching TRBD1 (5 bases). The V gene lost 6 bases and the J gene lost 1 base, with 10 bases spanning the gap. Germline V gene lookup returns CDR1 SQVTM and CDR2 ANQGSEA. The CDR3 extends over 12 amino acids. In DNA form, the CDR3 reads TGCAGCGTCGGAACAGGTTCCTACGAGCAGTACTTC. Its protein is CSVGTGSYEQYF.

The V call is TRBV5-1, the J call TRBJ1-1; no clear D. Germline lookup yields CDR1 SGHRS and CDR2 YFSETQ. The CDR3 sequence is 13 residues long. Trimming stripped 2 bases from V and 1 base from J, with 6 bases between. The chain's CDR3 is CASSFTGNTEAFF. Written as DNA, the CDR3 is TGCGCCAGCAGCTTTACCGGGAACACTGAAGCTTTCTTT.

The chain is built from TRBV4-1 and TRBJ2-1; 11 bases are shared with TRBD2. The J segment lost 7 bases and the V segment lost 1 base, leaving 6 bases of the junction unmatched. Germline loops: CDR1 MGHRA, CDR2 YSYEKL. This CDR3 region has 16 residues. CDR3 region: CASSQATSGRGNEQFF. Here the CDR3 DNA reads TGCGCCAGCAGCCAAGCAACTAGCGGGAGAGGGAATGAGCAGTTCTTC.

The sample holds one count of this clone. The V gene is TRBV9, the J gene TRBJ2-3, with 12 bases identical to TRBD2. This CDR3 contains 17 residues. Germline loops: CDR1 SGDLS, CDR2 YYNGEE. V trimming: 4 bases; J trimming: 0 bases; junction bases outside the gene matches: 6. CDR3 sequence: CASSTPTSGGSTDTQYF. The CDR3 nucleotides read TGTGCCAGCAGCACCCCGACTAGCGGGGGTAGCACAGATACGCAGTATTTT. The whole variable domain, remainder taken from reference TRBV9 and TRBJ2-3, is DSGVTQTPKHLITATGQRVTLRCSPRSGDLSVYWYQQSLDQGLQFLIQYYNGEERAKGNILERFSAQQFPDLHSELNLSSLELGDSALYFCASSTPTSGGSTDTQYFGPGTRLTVL.

Only a few counts were recorded for this clone. This chain uses TRBV7-8 with TRBJ1-5; possibly TRBD1 for D (5 bases). The CDR3 sequence is 16 residues long. The germline gives CDR1 SGHVS, CDR2 FQNEAQ. The V gene lost 4 bases and the J gene lost 7 bases, with 20 bases spanning the gap. The CDR3: CASSSLGGAGTQPQHF. CDR3 nucleotide sequence: TGTGCCAGCAGCTCCCTCGGAGGGGCAGGGACCCAGCCCCAGCATTTT.

The chain carries TRBV29-1 and TRBJ2-5; 12 bases map to TRBD1. The CDR3 consists of 14 residues. The germline CDR1 and CDR2 sequences are SQVTM and ANQGSEA. The ends lost 3 bases at V and 5 bases at J; junction bases unmatched: 4. CDR3 protein: CSVDRDRGRETQYF. The CDR3 bases are TGCAGCGTTGATCGGGACAGGGGGCGGGAGACCCAGTACTTC.

This clone was recorded a few times. V is TRBV11-3 and J is TRBJ2-2; weak D call: TRBD2 (6 bases). Trimming left V 5 bases short and J 1 base short, with 14 bases between. Germline CDR1 and CDR2: SGHNT and YENEEA. This CDR3 region has 16 residues. The CDR3 DNA reads TGTGCCAGCAGCGCTGTGCGGGGTCGGAACACCGGGGAGCTGTTTTTT. This translates into CASSAVRGRNTGELFF.